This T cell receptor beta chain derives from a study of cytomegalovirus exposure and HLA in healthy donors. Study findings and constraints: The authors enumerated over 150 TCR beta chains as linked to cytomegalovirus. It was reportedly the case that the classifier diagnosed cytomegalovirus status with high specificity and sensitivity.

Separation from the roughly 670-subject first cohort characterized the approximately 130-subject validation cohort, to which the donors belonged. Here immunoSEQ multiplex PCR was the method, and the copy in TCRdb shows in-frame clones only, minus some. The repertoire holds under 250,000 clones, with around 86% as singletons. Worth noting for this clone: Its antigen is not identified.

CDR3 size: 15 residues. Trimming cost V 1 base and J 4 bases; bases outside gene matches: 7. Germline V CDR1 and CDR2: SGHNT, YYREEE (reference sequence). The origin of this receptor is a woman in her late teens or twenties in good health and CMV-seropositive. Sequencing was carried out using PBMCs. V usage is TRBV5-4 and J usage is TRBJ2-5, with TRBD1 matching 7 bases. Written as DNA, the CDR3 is TGTGCCAGCAGCTTGCGACAGGGAAAGGTAGAGACCCAGTACTTC. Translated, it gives CASSLRQGKVETQYF.